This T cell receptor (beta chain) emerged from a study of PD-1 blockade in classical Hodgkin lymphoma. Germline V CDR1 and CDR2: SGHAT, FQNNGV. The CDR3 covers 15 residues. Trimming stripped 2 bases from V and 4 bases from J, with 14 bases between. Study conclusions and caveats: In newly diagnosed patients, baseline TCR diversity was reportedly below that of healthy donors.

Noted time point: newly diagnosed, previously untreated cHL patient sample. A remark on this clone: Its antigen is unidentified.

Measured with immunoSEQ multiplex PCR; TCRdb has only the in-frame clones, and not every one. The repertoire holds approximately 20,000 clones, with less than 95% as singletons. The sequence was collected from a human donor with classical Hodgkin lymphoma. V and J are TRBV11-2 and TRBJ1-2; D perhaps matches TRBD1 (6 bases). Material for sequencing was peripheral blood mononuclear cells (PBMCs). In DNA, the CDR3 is TGTGCCAGCAGCTTATCCGGGGGGCCTTTCTATGGCTACACCTTC. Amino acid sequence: CASSLSGGPFYGYTF.